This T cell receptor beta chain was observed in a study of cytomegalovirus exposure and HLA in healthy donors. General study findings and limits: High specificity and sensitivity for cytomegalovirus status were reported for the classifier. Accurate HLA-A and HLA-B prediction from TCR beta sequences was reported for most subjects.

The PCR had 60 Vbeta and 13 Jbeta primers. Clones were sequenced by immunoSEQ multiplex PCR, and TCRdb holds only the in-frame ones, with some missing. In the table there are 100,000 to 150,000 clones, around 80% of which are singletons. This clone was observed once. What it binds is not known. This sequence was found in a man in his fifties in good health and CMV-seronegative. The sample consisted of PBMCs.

CDR3: CASSLDRELSYNEQFF. CDR3 bases: TGTGCCAGCAGCCTAGACAGGGAACTCTCATACAATGAGCAGTTCTTC. The chain carries TRBV6-4 and TRBJ2-1, with 7 bases identical to TRBD1. V lost 6 bases, J lost 4 bases, and 12 bases stayed unmatched. Germline V gene lookup returns CDR1 MRHNA and CDR2 SNTAGT. There are 16 residues in the CDR3.